This TCR beta chain was retrieved from a study of CD8 T cells in ankylosing spondylitis. Study-wide results and limits: A TCR beta motif of about eight highly homologous variants appeared characteristic of ankylosing spondylitis blood. Reported data indicate significant enrichment of disease-linked clones within matched ankylosing spondylitis synovial fluid.

Germline-derived CDR1 and CDR2 are LGHDT and YNNKEL (reference sequence). This CDR3 is 15 amino acids long. Trimming left V 0 bases short and J 3 bases short, with 12 bases between. MiXCR was run by TCRdb on the 5' RACE reads, yielding one entry per CDR3 protein. The sample contains roughly 670,000 distinct CDR3 sequences, roughly 20% of which appear only once. Concerning this clonotype itself: The antigen is undetermined.

This chain links TRBV3-1 with TRBJ2-7; the D is unclear. This TCR derives from a male donor with ankylosing spondylitis. Specimen: blood, either unsorted or a sorted T cell fraction (not recorded which). CDR3 coding DNA: TGTGCCAGCAGCCAAGATTGGCAGGCAGGCTACGAGCAGTACTTC. Its translation is CASSQDWQAGYEQYF.